Shown below are 7 T cell receptor beta chains from a single sample sequenced in a study of vaccination effects on CD4 cells after COVID-19. CD4+ T cells specific for antigen were expanded with viral peptide pools by the ViraFEST assay before sequencing. Culturing for approximately 10 days preceded CD4+ T cell isolation. Previously uninfected by SARS-CoV-2, the vaccine recipients also showed negative nucleocapsid antibodies. Profiling relied on immunoSEQ multiplex PCR, and the TCRdb table lists in-frame clones only, not all of them. The profile shows tens of thousands of clones, 65% to 85% of them singletons. These receptors have no known antigen. The starting material was CD4+ T cells from PBMCs cultured with HCoV-OC43 spike peptides, obtained before COVID-19 vaccination. Subset noted: HCoV-OC43 spike overlapping peptide pool stimulation. The origin of the receptors is a human donor who received a COVID-19 vaccine.

The genes are TRBV5-1 and TRBJ2-5; tentatively, D is TRBD2 (6 bases). CDR1 and CDR2 from the germline V gene are SGHRS and YFSETQ. This CDR3 is built from 16 residues. The ends were cut back, 5 bases at V and 1 base at J, with 18 bases in the middle. The CDR3 loop is CASSLLTVTSQETQYF. CDR3 DNA sequence: TGCGCCAGCAGTTTGCTTACCGTGACTAGCCAAGAGACCCAGTACTTC.

The J gene is TRBJ2-3, the V gene TRBV18; 7 bases fit TRBD2. Per the germline V gene, CDR1 is KGHSH and CDR2 is LQKENI. CDR3 size: 16 residues. The V segment lost 3 bases and the J segment 1 base; nucleotides outside the gene matches: 7. This chain's CDR3 is CASSPSASGRTDTQYF. DNA for the CDR3: TGTGCCAGCTCACCTTCGGCTAGCGGTCGCACAGATACGCAGTATTTT. Based on the CDR3 plus reference TRBV18 and TRBJ2-3, the full variable domain is NAGVMQNPRHLVRRRGQEARLRCSPMKGHSHVYWYRQLPEEGLKFMVYLQKENIIDESGMPKERFSAEFPKEGPSILRIQQVVRGDSAAYFCASSPSASGRTDTQYFGPGTRLTVL.

This clone was seen a handful of times. The chain joins TRBV7-2 to TRBJ1-1; D possibly corresponds to TRBD1 (5 bases). Trimming removed 5 bases at V and 6 bases at J, with 16 bases between. Germline V gene sequence: CDR1 SGHTA, CDR2 FQGNSA. There are 14 residues in the CDR3. CDR3: CASSVGLRTSEAFF. The CDR3 nucleotides are TGTGCCAGCAGCGTGGGTCTTCGGACATCTGAAGCTTTCTTT.

The genes are TRBV3-1 (or the pseudogene TRBV3-2) and TRBJ2-5; maybe TRBD1 (6 bases). Germline V gene lookup returns CDR1 LGHDT and CDR2 YNNKEL (reference sequence). V gave up 6 bases and J gave up 2 bases, with 19 bases separating them. The CDR3 has 16 amino acids. The CDR3 nucleotides are TGTGCCAGCAGACTCTACCGGGACAACTCACAAGAGACCCAGTACTTC. This sequence encodes CASRLYRDNSQETQYF.

This clone was counted only a few times. This sequence joins TRBV28 and TRBJ2-4; D remains ambiguous. Between the trimmed V and J ends, which lost 4 bases and 6 bases, there was a span of 13 bases. CDR1 is MDHEN, CDR2 SYDVKM, per germline. The CDR3 is made up of 14 amino acids. The CDR3 is CASSSDRTLNIQYF. In DNA, the CDR3 is TGTGCCAGCAGTTCGGACCGGACCTTAAACATTCAGTACTTC.

This clone was counted a few times. The chain joins TRBV15 to TRBJ1-1, with a tentative D call TRBD1 (6 bases). CDR3 length: 16 amino acids. CDR1 is LNHNV, CDR2 YYDKDF, per germline (reference sequence). V lost 2 bases and J 2 bases, leaving 15 bases between the germline ends. CDR3 protein: CATSRSGVGKNTEAFF. The DNA for the CDR3 is TGTGCCACCAGCAGATCAGGGGTCGGGAAAAACACTGAAGCTTTCTTT.

The chain links TRBV4-3 to TRBJ1-6; D gene ambiguous. The CDR3 runs 16 residues. The germline V gene has CDR1 LGHNA and CDR2 YSLEER. Between the trimmed V and J ends, which lost 0 bases and 9 bases, there was a span of 15 bases. CDR3 bases: TGCGCCAGCAGCCAAGATGTCGAGAGGGTTTCTTCACCCCTCCACTTT. This codes for CASSQDVERVSSPLHF.